The clone carrying this T cell receptor (beta chain) was counted only a few times. The source of the sample is a study of shared clonotypes between healthy human individuals. Here immunoSEQ multiplex PCR was the method, and the copy in TCRdb shows in-frame clones only, minus some. This repertoire shows about 1 million clones, around 75% found once; its top ten account for approximately 1.5%. Trimming pared 0 bases from V and 5 bases from J, leaving 13 bases between. This CDR3 is built from 14 residues. Germline V gene data show CDR1 as GTSNPN and CDR2 as SVGIG (reference sequence). The authors divided CD4+ cells into CD45RA+ naive and CD45RA-negative memory subsets.

This sequence was found in a man younger than 30 in good health. Material: memory CD4+ T cells sorted from blood. Subset indicated: CD45RA-negative fraction. V is TRBV30 and J is TRBJ1-1; D not resolved. In DNA, the CDR3 is TGTGCCTGGAGTGTTGGTGGGCAAGGAACTGAAGCTTTCTTT. This codes for CAWSVGGQGTEAFF.